The 2 T cell receptor beta chains in this list originate from one sample, sequenced in a study of patients and donors after allogeneic stem cell transplantation (dated by TCRdb to the early 2020s). Receptors were amplified or captured by RT-PCR. Sequenced on a NextSeq 550. The public sequencing data were trimmed at Q25 with fastp and processed into clonotypes with MiXCR by TCRdb, which kept only in-frame beta chains. Entries that share a CDR3 protein sequence are merged under the most common genes and DNA. Present in this sample are over 130,000 distinct CDR3 sequences, 37% of which were seen just once. Around 50% of the sample rests with the top ten. The specimen sequenced was blood, either unsorted or a sorted T cell fraction (not recorded which). The receptors come from a human donor who was either an allogeneic HSCT recipient or a stem cell or donor lymphocyte infusion donor (not recorded which). It is not recorded whose cells these are; they may come from a transplant donor.

This clonotype was detected only a few times. The genes are TRBV5-5 and TRBJ1-4, with D hard to call. The V end was cut by 4 bases, the J end by 1 base, with 11 bases between. The length of the CDR3 is 15 residues. CDR1 is SGHKS and CDR2 is YYEKEE in the germline V gene (reference sequence). The CDR3 reads CASSLADGTNEKLFF. In DNA, the CDR3 is TGTGCCAGCAGCCTGGCGGACGGAACTAATGAAAAACTGTTTTTT.

The chain is built from TRBV6-5 and TRBJ1-2; D uncertain. Germline V gene data show CDR1 as MNHEY and CDR2 as SVGAGI. The CDR3 extends over 13 amino acids. V lost 9 bases to trimming and J lost 2 bases, with 13 bases between them. CDR3 sequence: CASGIGVNYGYTF. DNA for the CDR3: TGTGCCAGTGGTATTGGGGTCAACTATGGCTACACCTTC.